Listed below are T cell receptor beta chains from one sample, sequenced in a study of blood T cell repertoires in COVID-19. Some clones are missing from TCRdb's copy, which holds only in-frame ones; the method was immunoSEQ multiplex PCR. The sample lists about 200,000 clones, 70% to 90% occurring once. The sequenced sample was peripheral blood. Source of these receptors: a man between 50 and 59 years old with COVID-19, enrolled during active disease. Both conserved end residues are part of each CDR3. The D gene is left open where the match is weak. Clone size is given for some rows only: seen once, a few or many times, or a class if the clone is expanded.

J gene: TRBJ2-3
clone size: NA
V gene: TRBV7-3
D gene: TRBD1
CDR3 DNA: TGTGCCAGCAGCTATGGACAGGGGTCAGATACGCAGTATTTT
CDR3 protein: CASSYGQGSDTQYF

J gene: TRBJ2-1
clone size: once
V gene: TRBV5-3
D gene: TRBD2
CDR3 DNA: TGTGCCAGAAGCTCCGACGAGCGGGGGTTTGAGCAGTTCTTC
CDR3 protein: CARSSDERGFEQFF

J gene: TRBJ1-2
clone size: few
V gene: TRBV12-3/TRBV12-4
D gene: NA
CDR3 DNA: TGTGCCAGCAGCAGGGAGGGGGGTGGCTACACCTTC
CDR3 protein: CASSREGGGYTF

J gene: TRBJ2-3
clone size: NA
V gene: TRBV6-8
D gene: TRBD2
CDR3 DNA: TGTGCCAGCAGTCCCCGAACCACTAGCGGGACTAGCACAGATACGCAGTATTTT
CDR3 protein: CASSPRTTSGTSTDTQYF

J gene: TRBJ1-2
clone size: NA
V gene: TRBV6-1
D gene: NA
CDR3 DNA: TGTGCCAGCAGTGAACCCTCGGCAGGGAATGGCTACACCTTC
CDR3 protein: CASSEPSAGNGYTF

J gene: TRBJ1-4
clone size: NA
V gene: TRBV3-1/TRBV3-2
D gene: NA
CDR3 DNA: TGTGCCAGCAGCCAAGACGGCCGGAGAGATGAAAAACTGTTTTTT
CDR3 protein: CASSQDGRRDEKLFF

J gene: TRBJ2-1
clone size: NA
V gene: TRBV29-1
D gene: TRBD1
CDR3 DNA: TGCAGCGTTGTACCCGGACAGGTTGCTGAGCAGTTCTTC
CDR3 protein: CSVVPGQVAEQFF

J gene: TRBJ2-3
clone size: NA
V gene: TRBV6-6
D gene: NA
CDR3 DNA: TGTGCCAGCAGTCCGCTAGTCACAGATACGCAGTATTTT
CDR3 protein: CASSPLVTDTQYF

J gene: TRBJ1-6
clone size: NA
V gene: TRBV2
D gene: TRBD1
CDR3 DNA: TGTGCCAGCAGATCCAACCGGGACAGAAATTCACCCCTCCACTTT
CDR3 protein: CASRSNRDRNSPLHF

J gene: TRBJ2-5
clone size: NA
V gene: TRBV5-1
D gene: TRBD2
CDR3 DNA: TGCGCCAGCAGCAGGGGACTAGCGCAAGAGACCCAGTACTTC
CDR3 protein: CASSRGLAQETQYF

J gene: TRBJ2-1
clone size: NA
V gene: TRBV6-4
D gene: TRBD2
CDR3 DNA: TGTGCCAGCAGTGCCACCCCAGCGGGGGGCTCCTACAATGAGCAGTTCTTC
CDR3 protein: CASSATPAGGSYNEQFF

J gene: TRBJ2-2
clone size: NA
V gene: TRBV5-4
D gene: TRBD1
CDR3 DNA: TGTGCCAGCAGCCCGAGACAGGGGGCGAACACCGGGGAGCTGTTTTTT
CDR3 protein: CASSPRQGANTGELFF

J gene: TRBJ1-6
clone size: NA
V gene: TRBV6-5
D gene: TRBD1
CDR3 DNA: TGTGCCAGCAGTCCGCAGGGGGGCTATAATTCACCCCTCCACTTT
CDR3 protein: CASSPQGGYNSPLHF

J gene: TRBJ2-1
clone size: NA
V gene: TRBV5-1
D gene: TRBD1
CDR3 DNA: TGCGCCAGCAGCTTGGTGGGGACAGGGGATAATGAGCAGTTCTTC
CDR3 protein: CASSLVGTGDNEQFF

J gene: TRBJ2-5
clone size: few
V gene: TRBV10-1
D gene: TRBD1
CDR3 DNA: TGCGCCAGCAGTGAGTCTCCAGGGGGCAGTGAGACCCAGTACTTC
CDR3 protein: CASSESPGGSETQYF

J gene: TRBJ2-1
clone size: NA
V gene: TRBV3-1/TRBV3-2
D gene: TRBD1
CDR3 DNA: TGTGCCAGCAGCCCCTTCCGGACAGGGATCTACAATGAGCAGTTCTTC
CDR3 protein: CASSPFRTGIYNEQFF

J gene: TRBJ1-2
clone size: NA
V gene: TRBV3-1/TRBV3-2
D gene: NA
CDR3 DNA: TGTGCCAGCAGCCAAGAGACAGGAAGGTCCTATGGCTACACCTTC
CDR3 protein: CASSQETGRSYGYTF

J gene: TRBJ1-2
clone size: NA
V gene: TRBV19
D gene: NA
CDR3 DNA: TGTGCCAGTAGTAATGGAGCTAACTATGGCTACACCTTC
CDR3 protein: CASSNGANYGYTF

J gene: TRBJ1-6
clone size: few
V gene: TRBV5-4
D gene: NA
CDR3 DNA: TGTGCCAGCAGCCAAACAGGGATAAATTCACCCCTCCACTTT
CDR3 protein: CASSQTGINSPLHF

J gene: TRBJ2-7
clone size: NA
V gene: TRBV6-5
D gene: TRBD2
CDR3 DNA: TGTGCCAGCAGTCCCACTAGCGGGAGCTACGAGCAGTACTTC
CDR3 protein: CASSPTSGSYEQYF

J gene: TRBJ2-3
clone size: NA
V gene: TRBV29-1
D gene: TRBD1
CDR3 DNA: TGCAGCGCAACCGGGACAGGTGGCACAGATACGCAGTATTTT
CDR3 protein: CSATGTGGTDTQYF

J gene: TRBJ1-1
clone size: few
V gene: TRBV15
D gene: NA
CDR3 DNA: TGTGCCACCAGCAGAGGGGGCAGGGGTCACCTAAACACTGAAGCTTTCTTT
CDR3 protein: CATSRGGRGHLNTEAFF

J gene: TRBJ2-3
clone size: NA
V gene: TRBV7-2
D gene: NA
CDR3 DNA: TGTGCCAGCAGCTTTTCGCGGGTAGATACGCAGTATTTT
CDR3 protein: CASSFSRVDTQYF

J gene: TRBJ2-1
clone size: NA
V gene: TRBV6-2/TRBV6-3
D gene: TRBD2
CDR3 DNA: TGTGCCAGCAGTTACCCAGGACTAGCGCTCAATGAGCAGTTCTTC
CDR3 protein: CASSYPGLALNEQFF

J gene: TRBJ2-5
clone size: once
V gene: TRBV11-3
D gene: TRBD1
CDR3 DNA: TGTGCCAGCAGCCCGGGACAGGGGGGAGGAGAGACCCAGTACTTC
CDR3 protein: CASSPGQGGGETQYF

J gene: TRBJ2-7
clone size: NA
V gene: TRBV15
D gene: TRBD1
CDR3 DNA: TGTGCCACCAGCAGAGGAGGGGGCATATACGAGCAGTACTTC
CDR3 protein: CATSRGGGIYEQYF

J gene: TRBJ2-3
clone size: NA
V gene: TRBV20-1
D gene: TRBD2
CDR3 DNA: TGCAGTGCTAGTGTGGGACTAGCATCAGATACGCAGTATTTT
CDR3 protein: CSASVGLASDTQYF

J gene: TRBJ2-5
clone size: NA
V gene: TRBV20-1
D gene: NA
CDR3 DNA: TGCAGTGCTCCAATTGAGACCCAGTACTTC
CDR3 protein: CSAPIETQYF

J gene: TRBJ2-3
clone size: NA
V gene: TRBV9
D gene: TRBD1
CDR3 DNA: TGTGCCAGCAGCTCCGGGCAGGGGGCTTGGGATACGCAGTATTTT
CDR3 protein: CASSSGQGAWDTQYF

J gene: TRBJ1-1
clone size: NA
V gene: TRBV7-8
D gene: TRBD1
CDR3 DNA: TGTGCCAGCAGCAATTCCGGGACAGGGGTTGTCAACACTGAAGCTTTCTTT
CDR3 protein: CASSNSGTGVVNTEAFF

J gene: TRBJ2-3
clone size: NA
V gene: TRBV9
D gene: NA
CDR3 DNA: TGTGCCAGCAGCGCAAGCCAGTTGACAGGATACACAGATACGCAGTATTTT
CDR3 protein: CASSASQLTGYTDTQYF

J gene: TRBJ1-5
clone size: NA
V gene: TRBV7-5
D gene: NA
CDR3 DNA: TGTGCCAGAAGCCGAACAGGCTGGAGCTGGCAGCCCCAGCATTTT
CDR3 protein: CARSRTGWSWQPQHF

J gene: TRBJ2-3
clone size: NA
V gene: TRBV10-3
D gene: TRBD1
CDR3 DNA: TGTGCCATCAGTGAGCCCGGACAGGCAAGCACAGATACGCAGTATTTT
CDR3 protein: CAISEPGQASTDTQYF

J gene: TRBJ2-7
clone size: once
V gene: TRBV5-4
D gene: NA
CDR3 DNA: TGTGCCAGCAGCTTACAGGGTCGTTTCTACTACGAGCAGTACTTC
CDR3 protein: CASSLQGRFYYEQYF

J gene: TRBJ2-3
clone size: few
V gene: TRBV15
D gene: NA
CDR3 DNA: TGTGCCACCAGCACGCATGGAGGAACTAGCACAGATACGCAGTATTTT
CDR3 protein: CATSTHGGTSTDTQYF

J gene: TRBJ1-1
clone size: NA
V gene: TRBV30
D gene: NA
CDR3 DNA: TGTGCCTGGAGCAGGGGCGCGAACACTGAAGCTTTCTTT
CDR3 protein: CAWSRGANTEAFF

J gene: TRBJ1-2
clone size: once
V gene: TRBV3-1/TRBV3-2
D gene: TRBD1
CDR3 DNA: TGTGCCAGCAGCCAAGTAGGGGGCAGGGGCCTCGGCTACACCTTC
CDR3 protein: CASSQVGGRGLGYTF

J gene: TRBJ2-7
clone size: NA
V gene: TRBV5-1
D gene: TRBD2
CDR3 DNA: TGCGCCAGTAAAGACGGACTAGCGCTAGCCTACGAGCAGTACTTC
CDR3 protein: CASKDGLALAYEQYF

J gene: TRBJ1-1
clone size: NA
V gene: TRBV4-3
D gene: TRBD1
CDR3 DNA: TGCGCCAGCAGCCAAGATGACAGGGGAAACACTGAAGCTTTCTTT
CDR3 protein: CASSQDDRGNTEAFF

J gene: TRBJ2-7
clone size: NA
V gene: TRBV6-5
D gene: TRBD1
CDR3 DNA: TGTGCCAGCAGTTACTCCCGAGACAGGGGGCACGAGCAGTACTTC
CDR3 protein: CASSYSRDRGHEQYF

J gene: TRBJ2-1
clone size: NA
V gene: TRBV7-3
D gene: TRBD2
CDR3 DNA: TGTGCCAGCAGCCCCACGTCCGGGACTAGTGGCTACAATGAGCAGTTCTTC
CDR3 protein: CASSPTSGTSGYNEQFF

J gene: TRBJ2-7
clone size: NA
V gene: TRBV5-1
D gene: TRBD2
CDR3 DNA: TGCGCCAGCAGCTTGGGTGGGGGACTAACCTACGAGCAGTACTTC
CDR3 protein: CASSLGGGLTYEQYF

J gene: TRBJ1-2
clone size: few
V gene: TRBV7-9
D gene: NA
CDR3 DNA: TGTGCCAGCACGCTCGTTTATGGCTACACCTTC
CDR3 protein: CASTLVYGYTF

J gene: TRBJ1-5
clone size: NA
V gene: TRBV2
D gene: NA
CDR3 DNA: TGTGCCAGCAGTGGTGAAGGGGGGGGCAATCAGCCCCAGCATTTT
CDR3 protein: CASSGEGGGNQPQHF

J gene: TRBJ2-7
clone size: few
V gene: TRBV4-2
D gene: TRBD2
CDR3 DNA: TGTGCCAGCAGCCAGCGCGGCCCGGGACTAGCGGGAGGGGAGTACGAGCAGTACTTC
CDR3 protein: CASSQRGPGLAGGEYEQYF

J gene: TRBJ1-2
clone size: NA
V gene: TRBV14
D gene: TRBD1
CDR3 DNA: TGTGCCAGCAGCCGATCAATGACAGGGACAGGTGGCTACACCTTC
CDR3 protein: CASSRSMTGTGGYTF

J gene: TRBJ1-6
clone size: NA
V gene: TRBV2
D gene: TRBD1
CDR3 DNA: TGTGCCATGACGGGACAGGGTAATTCACCCCTCCACTTT
CDR3 protein: CAMTGQGNSPLHF

J gene: TRBJ1-2
clone size: NA
V gene: TRBV5-4
D gene: NA
CDR3 DNA: TGTGCCAGCGGAACATTGGGGGGTCATGGCTACACCTTC
CDR3 protein: CASGTLGGHGYTF